One sample yielded the 21 T cell receptor beta chains listed below, sequenced in a study of blood T cell repertoires in COVID-19. TCRdb's table, derived via immunoSEQ multiplex PCR, lists solely in-frame clones and lacks some. The data show 150,000 to 200,000 clones, with 70% to 90% seen just once and roughly 2.5% held by the top ten. The sample taken for sequencing was peripheral blood. These receptors all stem from a man between 40 and 49 years old with active or convalescent COVID-19.

DNA for the CDR3: TGCAGCGTTTCGGGCGGGGGGGCCGGACGGACCGGGGAGCTGTTTTTT. This gives the protein CSVSGGGAGRTGELFF. The chain joins TRBV29-1 to TRBJ2-2; 9 bases map to TRBD2. CDR1 and CDR2 (germline): SQVTM, ANQGSEA. The CDR3 contains 16 residues. J was trimmed by 5 bases and V by 5 bases; bases with no gene match: 12.

This clone has just one count. This chain uses TRBV5-5 with TRBJ1-3, with D unclear. This CDR3 has 15 amino acids. The germline V gene has CDR1 SGHKS and CDR2 YYEKEE (reference sequence). The V and J ends lost 2 bases and 1 base respectively, with 10 bases between them. The CDR3 loop is CASSLLAGSGNTIYF. DNA for the CDR3: TGTGCCAGCAGCTTACTGGCGGGATCTGGAAACACCATATATTTT.

This clone was recorded only once. The chain combines TRBV7-3 with TRBJ1-6; 9 bases fit TRBD1. The CDR3 totals 15 residues. Germline CDR1 SGHTA, CDR2 FQGTGA. Trimming removed 5 bases from V and 10 bases from J; junction bases left unmatched: 9. The CDR3 bases are TGTGCCAGCAGCCTTACAGGGGGCGAAAAATCACCCCTCCACTTT. Protein product: CASSLTGGEKSPLHF.

The V and J genes are TRBV6-5 and TRBJ2-7, with D perhaps TRBD1 (6 bases). Per germline, CDR1 MNHEY and CDR2 SVGAGI. The CDR3 runs to 12 residues. The V and J ends lost 5 bases and 3 bases respectively, with 8 bases between them. CDR3 in amino acids: CASSRQDYEQYF. The CDR3 DNA sequence: TGTGCCAGCAGTCGACAGGACTACGAGCAGTACTTC.

The chain has TRBV29-1 and TRBJ2-5; 8 bases map to TRBD1. The CDR3 covers 13 residues. With 6 bases clipped from V and 5 bases from J, the junction kept 8 bases outside the gene matches. Germline CDR1 SQVTM, CDR2 ANQGSEA. The CDR3 region has the DNA TGCAGCGTCGAGGACAGGGCGGGGGAGACCCAGTACTTC. It encodes CSVEDRAGETQYF. The complete variable domain, with remaining parts taken from reference TRBV29-1 and TRBJ2-5, reads SAVISQKPSRDICQRGTSLTIQCQVDSQVTMMFWYRQQPGQSLTLIATANQGSEATYESGFVIDKFPISRPNLTFSTLTVSNMSPEDSSIYLCSVEDRAGETQYFGPGTRLLVL.

This clone has only a few counts. This rearrangement joins TRBV7-2 to TRBJ2-1; TRBD2 matches 8 bases. The CDR3 is 16 amino acids. J lost 7 bases, V lost 4 bases, and 12 bases had no gene match. Germline CDR1 SGHTA, CDR2 FQGNSA. For the CDR3, the DNA is TGTGCCAGCAGCTCAGGGTACCGGGGGGGCCGAAATGAGCAGTTCTTC. It translates to CASSSGYRGGRNEQFF.

This clone was seen only a few times. The chain combines TRBV4-1 with TRBJ1-4; maybe TRBD1 (5 bases). Germline V CDR1 and CDR2: MGHRA, YSYEKL. The CDR3 sequence is 17 residues long. Trimming left V 5 bases short and J 1 base short, with 17 bases between. As DNA, the CDR3 is TGCGCCAGCAGCGGCCTCCGGGGGGGTAAAACTAATGAAAAACTGTTTTTT. Translated, it gives CASSGLRGGKTNEKLFF.

This clone appeared a single time. The V and J genes are TRBV30 and TRBJ1-2; D is uncertain. The CDR3 runs to 13 residues. CDR1 GTSNPN and CDR2 SVGIG come from the germline V gene (reference sequence). V lost 4 bases and J 3 bases, leaving 12 bases between the germline ends. The chain's CDR3 is CAWTPGGYYGYTF. CDR3 bases: TGTGCCTGGACCCCCGGAGGCTACTATGGCTACACCTTC.

The J gene is TRBJ2-1, the V gene TRBV4-2, with a possible D match to TRBD1 (5 bases). V was trimmed by 4 bases and J by 8 bases, leaving 15 bases between them. The CDR3 runs to 14 residues. Germline V lookup: CDR1 LGHNA, CDR2 YNFKEQ. This chain's CDR3 is CASSPEGVVDEQFF. DNA for the CDR3: TGTGCCAGCAGCCCGGAAGGGGTTGTCGATGAGCAGTTCTTC.

This chain joins TRBV10-3 and TRBJ1-5; 11 nucleotides match TRBD1. Germline trimming cut 9 bases from V and 4 bases from J; bases unmatched to any gene: 2. Germline CDR1 ENHRY, CDR2 SYGVKD. The CDR3 has 13 residues. The CDR3 loop reads CAIGTGGNQPQHF. For the CDR3, the DNA is TGTGCCATTGGGACAGGGGGTAATCAGCCCCAGCATTTT.

The rearrangement links TRBV19 to TRBJ1-6; 8 positions agree with TRBD1. Looked up from germline, CDR1 is LNHDA and CDR2 is SQIVND (reference sequence). V trimming: 6 bases; J trimming: 10 bases; junction bases outside the gene matches: 8. The CDR3 contains 14 residues. CDR3 DNA sequence: TGTGCCAGTAGGTCCGGACAGGGACAATCACCCCTCCACTTT. This sequence encodes CASRSGQGQSPLHF.

DNA for the CDR3: TGTGCCAGCAGCTTAGCGTTTACTAGCGGGGGGGCGGATACGCAGTATTTT. Encoded protein: CASSLAFTSGGADTQYF. V and J are TRBV7-8 and TRBJ2-3, with 13 bases aligning to TRBD2. The CDR3 extends over 17 amino acids. V trimming: 0 bases; J trimming: 6 bases; junction bases outside the gene matches: 6. Germline loops: CDR1 SGHVS, CDR2 FQNEAQ.

V gene TRBV5-4 combines with J gene TRBJ2-7, with D tentatively TRBD1 (5 bases). V shed 0 bases and J shed 5 bases, with 12 bases lying between them. The germline CDR1 and CDR2 sequences are SGHNT and YYREEE (reference sequence). The CDR3 runs 14 residues. The CDR3 DNA is TGTGCCAGCAGCTTGGCGAAGGGGCTTAACGAGCAGTACTTC. This codes for CASSLAKGLNEQYF.

The V gene is TRBV6-5, the J gene TRBJ1-6; D gene unclear. Germline V gene lookup returns CDR1 MNHEY and CDR2 SVGAGI. V lost 8 bases, J lost 4 bases, and 9 bases lay in between. The CDR3 has 13 residues. The CDR3: CASGTEYNSPLHF. CDR3 sequence (DNA): TGTGCCAGCGGCACCGAATATAATTCACCCCTCCACTTT.

The J gene is TRBJ1-2, the V gene TRBV6-5; D gene uncertain. Germline loops: CDR1 MNHEY, CDR2 SVGAGI. The CDR3 has 16 residues. V was cut by 0 bases and J by 3 bases, with 14 bases left in between. This CDR3 reads CASSYSGSPTDYGYTF. CDR3 nucleotide sequence: TGTGCCAGCAGTTACTCGGGCAGCCCAACTGACTATGGCTACACCTTC.

The chain couples TRBV7-3 to TRBJ1-1; a possible D gene is TRBD1 (5 bases). The CDR3 loop spans 14 amino acids. Germline V lookup: CDR1 SGHTA, CDR2 FQGTGA. V was pared by 3 bases and J by 2 bases, with 10 bases between. DNA of the CDR3: TGTGCCAGCAGCTTGGGGCAGGCAAACACTGAAGCTTTCTTT. Translated, it gives CASSLGQANTEAFF.

This clone was recorded only once. The CDR3 nucleotides read TGTGCCAGCAGTGGCTCGACAGAAGAGACCCAGTACTTC. Translating gives CASSGSTEETQYF. The chain carries TRBV6-2 or TRBV6-3 and TRBJ2-5; TRBD1 is a possible D gene (5 bases). Trimming took off 5 bases at V and 3 bases at J, with 10 bases between the two ends. The germline gives CDR1 MNHEY, CDR2 SVGEGT. CDR3 length equals 13 residues.

The chain combines TRBV20-1 with TRBJ1-5; tentatively, D is TRBD1 (5 bases). The V end was cut by 3 bases, the J end by 0 bases, with 9 bases between. CDR1 is DFQATT and CDR2 is SNEGSKA in the germline V gene (reference sequence). This CDR3 is built from 14 residues. The CDR3 loop reads CSASPGGSNQPQHF. CDR3 sequence (DNA): TGCAGTGCTAGTCCGGGGGGTAGCAATCAGCCCCAGCATTTT.

The rearrangement joins TRBV7-2 to TRBJ2-5; 15 positions agree with TRBD2. J gave up 5 bases and V 1 base, and 8 bases lay outside the gene matches. Germline V CDR1 and CDR2: SGHTA, FQGNSA. This CDR3 is built from 18 residues. DNA of the CDR3: TGTGCCAGCAGCTTAGTCTCCGGGACTAGCGGGGGGTACGAGACCCAGTACTTC. Translation gives CASSLVSGTSGGYETQYF. The variable domain in full, with the rest retrieved from reference TRBV7-2 and TRBJ2-5, is GAGVSQSPSNKVTEKGKDVELRCDPISGHTALYWYRQSLGQGLEFLIYFQGNSAPDKSGLPSDRFSAERTGGSVSTLTIQRTQQEDSAVYLCASSLVSGTSGGYETQYFGPGTRLLVL.

This chain connects TRBV7-2 to TRBJ1-2, with TRBD1 matching 8 bases. J lost 8 bases, V lost 5 bases, and 4 bases had no gene match. This CDR3 region has 12 residues. Germline V lookup: CDR1 SGHTA, CDR2 FQGNSA. CDR3 in DNA: TGTGCCAGCAGCCAGGACAGGGTGGGCTACACCTTC. Protein: CASSQDRVGYTF.

The DNA of the CDR3 is TGTGCCAGCAGCCTCCGGACAGGACCTTCGGCCCTCCACTTT. Translated, it gives CASSLRTGPSALHF. The chain joins TRBV7-2 to TRBJ1-6; 7 bases agree with TRBD1. V was clipped by 5 bases and J by 14 bases; unmatched bases: 12. Germline V gene lookup returns CDR1 SGHTA and CDR2 FQGNSA. The CDR3 loop spans 14 amino acids.